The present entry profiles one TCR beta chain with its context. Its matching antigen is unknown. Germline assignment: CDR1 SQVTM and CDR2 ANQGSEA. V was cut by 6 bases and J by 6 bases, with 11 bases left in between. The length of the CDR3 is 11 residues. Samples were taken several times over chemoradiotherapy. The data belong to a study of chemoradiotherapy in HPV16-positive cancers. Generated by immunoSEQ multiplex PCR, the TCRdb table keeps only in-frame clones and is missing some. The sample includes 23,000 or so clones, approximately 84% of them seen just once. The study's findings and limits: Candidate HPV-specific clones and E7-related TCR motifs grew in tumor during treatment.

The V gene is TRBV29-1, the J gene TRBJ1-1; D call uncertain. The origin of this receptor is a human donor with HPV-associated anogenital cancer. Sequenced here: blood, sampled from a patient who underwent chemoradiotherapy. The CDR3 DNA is TGCAGCGTGAGGGTGAGCGCTGAAGCTTTCTTT. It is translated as CSVRVSAEAFF.